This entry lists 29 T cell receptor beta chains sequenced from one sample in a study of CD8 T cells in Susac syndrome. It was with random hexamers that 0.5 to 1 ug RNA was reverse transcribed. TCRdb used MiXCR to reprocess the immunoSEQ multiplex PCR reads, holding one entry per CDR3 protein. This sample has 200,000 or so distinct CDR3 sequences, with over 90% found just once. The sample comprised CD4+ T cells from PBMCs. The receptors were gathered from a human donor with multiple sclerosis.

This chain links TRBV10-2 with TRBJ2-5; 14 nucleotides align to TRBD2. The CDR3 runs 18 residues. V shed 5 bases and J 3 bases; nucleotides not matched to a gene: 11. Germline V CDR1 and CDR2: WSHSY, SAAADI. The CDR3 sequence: CASSPTPPTSGREETQYF. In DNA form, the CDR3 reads TGCGCCAGCAGTCCCACCCCTCCGACTAGCGGGAGGGAAGAGACCCAGTACTTC.

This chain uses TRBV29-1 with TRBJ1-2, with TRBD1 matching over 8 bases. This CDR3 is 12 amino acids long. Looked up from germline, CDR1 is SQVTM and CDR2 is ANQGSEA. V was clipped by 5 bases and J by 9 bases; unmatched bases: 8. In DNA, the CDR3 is TGCAGCGTTAGACAGGGGCGAAGTCGCTACACCTTC. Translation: CSVRQGRSRYTF.

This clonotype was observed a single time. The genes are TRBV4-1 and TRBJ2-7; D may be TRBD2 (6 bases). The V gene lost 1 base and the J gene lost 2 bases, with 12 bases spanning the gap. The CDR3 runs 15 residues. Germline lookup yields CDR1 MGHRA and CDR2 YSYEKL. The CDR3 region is CASSQGEDGTYEQYF. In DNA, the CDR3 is TGCGCCAGCAGCCAAGGGGAGGACGGTACCTACGAGCAGTACTTC.

In DNA form, the CDR3 reads TGCAGTGCCTTCCCCCCACAGAGCCACCCGACCGATGGCTACACCTTC. Residues: CSAFPPQSHPTDGYTF. V is TRBV20-1 and J is TRBJ1-2; unclear D gene. Germline CDR1 is DFQATT and CDR2 is SNEGSKA (reference sequence). The CDR3 has 16 residues. The V end was cut by 6 bases, the J end by 6 bases, with 26 bases between.

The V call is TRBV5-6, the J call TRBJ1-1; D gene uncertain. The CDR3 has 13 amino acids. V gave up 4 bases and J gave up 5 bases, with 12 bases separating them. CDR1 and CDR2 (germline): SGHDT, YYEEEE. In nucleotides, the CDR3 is TGTGCCAGCAGCCGGAGTGAAGGGACTGAAGCTTTCTTT. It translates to CASSRSEGTEAFF.

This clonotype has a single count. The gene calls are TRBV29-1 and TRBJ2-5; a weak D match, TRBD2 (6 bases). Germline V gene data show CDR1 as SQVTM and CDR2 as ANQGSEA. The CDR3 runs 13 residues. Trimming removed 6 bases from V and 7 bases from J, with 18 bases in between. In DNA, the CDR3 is TGCAGCGTACTATTAGCGGCCTTGAGGACCCAGTACTTC. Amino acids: CSVLLAALRTQYF.

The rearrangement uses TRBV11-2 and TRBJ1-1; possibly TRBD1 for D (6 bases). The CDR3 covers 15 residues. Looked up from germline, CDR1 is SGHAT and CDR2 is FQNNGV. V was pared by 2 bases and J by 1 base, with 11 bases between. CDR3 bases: TGTGCCAGCAGCTTAACGAGGGGGAGGAACACTGAAGCTTTCTTT. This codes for CASSLTRGRNTEAFF.

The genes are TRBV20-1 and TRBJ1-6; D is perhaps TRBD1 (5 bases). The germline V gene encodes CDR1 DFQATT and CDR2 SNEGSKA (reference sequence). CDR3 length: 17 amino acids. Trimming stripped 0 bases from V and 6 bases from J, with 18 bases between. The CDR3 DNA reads TGCAGTGCTAGAGACCGAAGGGAAGGGACCGCTAATTCACCCCTCCACTTT. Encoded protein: CSARDRREGTANSPLHF.

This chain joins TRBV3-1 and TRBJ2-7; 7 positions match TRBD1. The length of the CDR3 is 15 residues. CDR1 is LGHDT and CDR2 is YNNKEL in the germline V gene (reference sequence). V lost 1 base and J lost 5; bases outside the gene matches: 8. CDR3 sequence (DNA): TGTGCCAGCAGCCAAGGAGGGGGCCGTGACGACGAGCAGTACTTC. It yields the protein CASSQGGGRDDEQYF.

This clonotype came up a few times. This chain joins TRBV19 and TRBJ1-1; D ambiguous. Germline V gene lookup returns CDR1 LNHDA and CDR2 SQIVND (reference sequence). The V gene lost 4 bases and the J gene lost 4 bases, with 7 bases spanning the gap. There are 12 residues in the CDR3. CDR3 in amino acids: CASSSGRTEAFF. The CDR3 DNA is TGTGCCAGTAGTAGCGGGCGCACTGAAGCTTTCTTT.

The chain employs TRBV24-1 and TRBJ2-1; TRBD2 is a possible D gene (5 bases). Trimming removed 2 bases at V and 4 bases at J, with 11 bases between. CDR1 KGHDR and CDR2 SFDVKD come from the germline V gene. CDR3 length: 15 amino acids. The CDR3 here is CATSDSPGGYNEQFF. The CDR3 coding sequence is TGTGCCACCAGTGATTCCCCCGGAGGATACAATGAGCAGTTCTTC.

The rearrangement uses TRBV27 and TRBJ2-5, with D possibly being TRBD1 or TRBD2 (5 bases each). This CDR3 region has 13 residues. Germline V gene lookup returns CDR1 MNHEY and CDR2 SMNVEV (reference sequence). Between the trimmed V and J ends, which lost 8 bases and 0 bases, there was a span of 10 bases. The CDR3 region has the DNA TGTGCCAGCTCCTGGGGGTACCAAGAGACCCAGTACTTC. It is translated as CASSWGYQETQYF.

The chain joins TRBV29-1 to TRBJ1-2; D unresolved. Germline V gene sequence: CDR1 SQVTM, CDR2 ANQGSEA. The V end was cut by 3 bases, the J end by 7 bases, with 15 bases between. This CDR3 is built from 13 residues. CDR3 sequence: CSVDFRAPGGYTF. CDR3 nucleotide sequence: TGCAGCGTTGACTTTAGGGCCCCGGGTGGCTACACCTTC.

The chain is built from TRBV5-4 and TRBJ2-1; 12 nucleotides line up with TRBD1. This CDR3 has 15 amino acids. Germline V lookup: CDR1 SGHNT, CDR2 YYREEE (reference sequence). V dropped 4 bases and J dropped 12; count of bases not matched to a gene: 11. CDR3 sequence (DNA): TGTGCCAGCAGCGCTGGGGGACAGGGGGCTGTTGGGCAGTTCTTC. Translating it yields CASSAGGQGAVGQFF.

The DNA of the CDR3 is TGTGCCAGCAGTCGACTCCTCGGTACGCAGTATTTT. Protein sequence: CASSRLLGTQYF. The rearrangement links TRBV4-2 to TRBJ2-3; D is ambiguous. This CDR3 contains 12 residues. The V and J ends lost 6 bases and 8 bases respectively, with 12 bases between them. The germline V gene has CDR1 LGHNA and CDR2 YNFKEQ.

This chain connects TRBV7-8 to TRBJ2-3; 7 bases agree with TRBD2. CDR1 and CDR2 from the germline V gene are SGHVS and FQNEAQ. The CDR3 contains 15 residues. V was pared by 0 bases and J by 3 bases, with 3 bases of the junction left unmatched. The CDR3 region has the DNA TGTGCCAGCAGCTTAGCGGGACTATATACAGATACGCAGTATTTT. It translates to CASSLAGLYTDTQYF.

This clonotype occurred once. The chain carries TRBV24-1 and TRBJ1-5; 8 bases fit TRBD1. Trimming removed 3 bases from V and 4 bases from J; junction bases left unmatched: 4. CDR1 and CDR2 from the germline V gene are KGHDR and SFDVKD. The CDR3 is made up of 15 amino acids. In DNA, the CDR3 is TGTGCCACCAGTGATGTTGGACAGGGAAATCAGCCCCAGCATTTT. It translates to CATSDVGQGNQPQHF.

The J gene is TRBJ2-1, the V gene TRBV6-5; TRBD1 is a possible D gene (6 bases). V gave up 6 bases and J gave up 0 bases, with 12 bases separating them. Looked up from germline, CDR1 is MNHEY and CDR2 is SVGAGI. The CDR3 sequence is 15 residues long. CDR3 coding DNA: TGTGCCAGCAGGAATACAGGGAGCTCCTACAATGAGCAGTTCTTC. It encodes CASRNTGSSYNEQFF.

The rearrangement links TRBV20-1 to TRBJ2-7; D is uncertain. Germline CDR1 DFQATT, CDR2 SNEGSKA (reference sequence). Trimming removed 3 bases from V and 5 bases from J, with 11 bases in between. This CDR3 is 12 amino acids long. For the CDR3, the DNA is TGCAGTGCTAGTTACAGATTCCACGAGCAGTACTTC. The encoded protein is CSASYRFHEQYF.

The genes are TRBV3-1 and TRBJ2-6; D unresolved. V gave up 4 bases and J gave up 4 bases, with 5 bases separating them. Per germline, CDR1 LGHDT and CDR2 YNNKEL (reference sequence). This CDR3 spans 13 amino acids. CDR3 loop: CASSPWGANVLTF. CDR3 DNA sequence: TGTGCCAGCAGCCCTTGGGGGGCCAACGTCCTGACTTTC.

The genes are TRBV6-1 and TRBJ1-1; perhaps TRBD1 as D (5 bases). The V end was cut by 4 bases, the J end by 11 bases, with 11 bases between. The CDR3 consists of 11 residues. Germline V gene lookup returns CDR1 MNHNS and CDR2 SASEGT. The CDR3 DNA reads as TGTGCCAGCAGTGCACAGGTGAGCGCTTTCTTT. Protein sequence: CASSAQVSAFF.

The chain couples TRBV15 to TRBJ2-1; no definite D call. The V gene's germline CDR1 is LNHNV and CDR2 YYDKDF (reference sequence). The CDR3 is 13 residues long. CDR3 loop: CATGLLLYNEQFF. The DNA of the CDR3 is TGTGCAACCGGCCTTCTCCTCTACAATGAGCAGTTCTTC.

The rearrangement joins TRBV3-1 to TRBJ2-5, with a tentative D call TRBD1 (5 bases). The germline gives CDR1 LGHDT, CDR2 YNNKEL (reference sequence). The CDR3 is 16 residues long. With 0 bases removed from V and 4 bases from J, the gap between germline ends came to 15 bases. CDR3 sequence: CASSQEGQGGRETQYF. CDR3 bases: TGTGCCAGCAGCCAAGAAGGGCAGGGTGGTCGAGAGACCCAGTACTTC.

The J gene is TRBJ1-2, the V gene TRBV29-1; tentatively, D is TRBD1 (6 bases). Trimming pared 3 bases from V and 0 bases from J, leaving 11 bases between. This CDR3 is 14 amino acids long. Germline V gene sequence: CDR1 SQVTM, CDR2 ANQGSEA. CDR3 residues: CSVDMRQANYGYTF. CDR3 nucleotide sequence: TGCAGCGTTGACATGAGACAGGCTAACTATGGCTACACCTTC.

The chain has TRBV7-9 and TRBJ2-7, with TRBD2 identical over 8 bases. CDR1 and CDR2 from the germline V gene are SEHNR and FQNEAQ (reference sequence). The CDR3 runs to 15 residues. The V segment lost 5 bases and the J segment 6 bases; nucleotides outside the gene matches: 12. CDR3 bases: TGTGCCAGCAGCCCAAGCGGCGGGGGGTCGGGCGAGCAGTACTTC. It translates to CASSPSGGGSGEQYF.

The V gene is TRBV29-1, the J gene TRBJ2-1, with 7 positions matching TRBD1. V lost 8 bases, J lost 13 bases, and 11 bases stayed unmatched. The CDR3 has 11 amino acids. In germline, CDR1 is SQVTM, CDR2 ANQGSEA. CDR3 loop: CSSRGQAAQFF. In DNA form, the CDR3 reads TGCAGCTCTCGAGGACAGGCGGCTCAGTTCTTC.

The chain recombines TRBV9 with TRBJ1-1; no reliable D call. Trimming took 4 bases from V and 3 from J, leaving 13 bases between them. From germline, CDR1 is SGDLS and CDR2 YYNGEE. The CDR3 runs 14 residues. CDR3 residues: CASSPRPVYTEAFF. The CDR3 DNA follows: TGTGCCAGCAGCCCCCGGCCAGTTTACACTGAAGCTTTCTTT.

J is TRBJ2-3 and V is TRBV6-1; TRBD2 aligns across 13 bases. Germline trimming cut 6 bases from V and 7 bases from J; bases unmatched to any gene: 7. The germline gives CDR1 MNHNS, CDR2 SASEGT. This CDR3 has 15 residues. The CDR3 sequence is CASRGGTSGKHTQYF. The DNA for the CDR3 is TGTGCCAGCAGAGGTGGGACTAGCGGGAAGCATACGCAGTATTTT.

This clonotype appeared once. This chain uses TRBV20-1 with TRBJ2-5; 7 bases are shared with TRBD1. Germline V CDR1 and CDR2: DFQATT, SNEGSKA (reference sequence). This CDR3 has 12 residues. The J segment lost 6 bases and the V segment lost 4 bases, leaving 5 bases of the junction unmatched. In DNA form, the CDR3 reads TGCAGTGCTACCGGGACAGATAAGACCCAGTACTTC. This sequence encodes CSATGTDKTQYF.